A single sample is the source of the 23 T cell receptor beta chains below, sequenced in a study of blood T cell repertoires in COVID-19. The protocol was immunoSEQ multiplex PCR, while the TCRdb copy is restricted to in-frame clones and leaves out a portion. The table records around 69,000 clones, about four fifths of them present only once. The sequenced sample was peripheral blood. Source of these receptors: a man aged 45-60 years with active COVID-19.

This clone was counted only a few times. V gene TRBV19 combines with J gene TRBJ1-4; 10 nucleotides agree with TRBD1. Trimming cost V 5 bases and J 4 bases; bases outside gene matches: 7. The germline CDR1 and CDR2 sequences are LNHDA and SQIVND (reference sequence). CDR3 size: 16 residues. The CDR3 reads CASSARQGADNEKLFF. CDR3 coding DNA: TGTGCCAGTAGTGCCCGACAGGGGGCAGATAATGAAAAACTGTTTTTT.

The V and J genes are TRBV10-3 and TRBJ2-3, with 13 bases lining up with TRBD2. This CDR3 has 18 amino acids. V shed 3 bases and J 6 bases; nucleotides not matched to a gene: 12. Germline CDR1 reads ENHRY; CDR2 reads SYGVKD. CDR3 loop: CAISDLRTSGSVVDTQYF. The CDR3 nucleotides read TGTGCCATCAGTGATCTGAGGACTAGCGGGAGCGTTGTGGATACGCAGTATTTT.

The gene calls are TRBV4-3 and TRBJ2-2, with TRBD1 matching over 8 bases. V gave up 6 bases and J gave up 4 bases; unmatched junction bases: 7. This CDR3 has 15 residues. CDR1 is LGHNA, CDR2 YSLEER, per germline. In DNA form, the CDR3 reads TGCGCCAGCAGTGCCGACAGGGGAGTCACCGGGGAGCTGTTTTTT. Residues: CASSADRGVTGELFF.

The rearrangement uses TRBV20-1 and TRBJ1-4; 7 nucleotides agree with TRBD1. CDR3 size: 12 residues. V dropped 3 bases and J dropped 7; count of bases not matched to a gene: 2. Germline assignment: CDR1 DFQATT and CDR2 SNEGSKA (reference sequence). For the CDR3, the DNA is TGCAGTGCTAGTGACAGGGTTGAAAAACTGTTTTTT. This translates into CSASDRVEKLFF.

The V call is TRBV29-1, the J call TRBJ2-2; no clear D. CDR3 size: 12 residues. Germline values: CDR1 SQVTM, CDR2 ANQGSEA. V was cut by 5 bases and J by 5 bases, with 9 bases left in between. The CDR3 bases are TGCAGCGTTCTAGACCTAACCGGGGAGCTGTTTTTT. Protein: CSVLDLTGELFF.

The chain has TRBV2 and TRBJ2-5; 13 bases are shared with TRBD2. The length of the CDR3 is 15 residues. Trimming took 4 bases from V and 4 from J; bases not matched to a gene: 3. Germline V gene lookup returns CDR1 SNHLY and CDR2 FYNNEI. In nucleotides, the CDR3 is TGTGCCAGCAGTGCAAGGACTAGCGGGAGAGAGACCCAGTACTTC. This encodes CASSARTSGRETQYF.

The CDR3 DNA is TGTGCCAGCAGTGGGGGCGGGGCCGCCGTGGGTTACGAGCAGTACTTC. Translated, it gives CASSGGGAAVGYEQYF. The chain uses TRBV2 and TRBJ2-7; the D gene is possibly TRBD2 (6 bases). The CDR3 runs to 16 residues. Germline lookup yields CDR1 SNHLY and CDR2 FYNNEI. The V gene lost 4 bases and the J gene lost 4 bases, with 20 bases spanning the gap.

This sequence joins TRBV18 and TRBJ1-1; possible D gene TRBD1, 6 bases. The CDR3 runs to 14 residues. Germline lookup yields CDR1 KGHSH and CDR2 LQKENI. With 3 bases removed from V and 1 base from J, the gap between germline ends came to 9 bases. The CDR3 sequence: CASSPNRENTEAFF. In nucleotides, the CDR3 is TGTGCCAGCTCACCCAACAGGGAGAACACTGAAGCTTTCTTT.

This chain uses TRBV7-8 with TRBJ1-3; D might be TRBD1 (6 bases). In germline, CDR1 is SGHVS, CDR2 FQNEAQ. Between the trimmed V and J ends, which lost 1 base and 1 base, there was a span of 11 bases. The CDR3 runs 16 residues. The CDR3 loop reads CASSLGGGTSGNTIYF. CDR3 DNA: TGTGCCAGCAGCTTAGGGGGGGGCACGTCTGGAAACACCATATATTTT. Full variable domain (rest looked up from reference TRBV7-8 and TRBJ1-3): GAGVSQSPRYKVAKRGQDVALRCDPISGHVSLFWYQQALGQGPEFLTYFQNEAQLDKSGLPSDRFFAERPEGSVSTLKIQRTQQEDSAVYLCASSLGGGTSGNTIYFGEGSWLTVV.

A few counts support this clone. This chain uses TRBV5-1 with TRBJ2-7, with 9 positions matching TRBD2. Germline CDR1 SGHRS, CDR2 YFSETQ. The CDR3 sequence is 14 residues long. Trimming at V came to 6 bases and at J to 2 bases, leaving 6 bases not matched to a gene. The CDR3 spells CASKLLAGPYEQYF. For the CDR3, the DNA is TGCGCCAGCAAGCTCCTAGCGGGGCCCTACGAGCAGTACTTC.

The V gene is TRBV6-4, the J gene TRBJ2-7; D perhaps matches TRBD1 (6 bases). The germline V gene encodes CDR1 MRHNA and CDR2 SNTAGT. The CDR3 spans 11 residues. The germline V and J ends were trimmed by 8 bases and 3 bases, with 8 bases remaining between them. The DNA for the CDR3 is TGTGCCAGCGGACAGATCTACGAGCAGTACTTC. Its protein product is CASGQIYEQYF.

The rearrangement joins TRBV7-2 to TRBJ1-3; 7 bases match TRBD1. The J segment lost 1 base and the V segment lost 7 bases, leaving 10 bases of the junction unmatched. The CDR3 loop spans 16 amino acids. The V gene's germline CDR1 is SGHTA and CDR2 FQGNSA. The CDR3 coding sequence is TGTGCCAGCACGCCCGGGGGACAGCCTTCTGGAAACACCATATATTTT. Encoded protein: CASTPGGQPSGNTIYF.

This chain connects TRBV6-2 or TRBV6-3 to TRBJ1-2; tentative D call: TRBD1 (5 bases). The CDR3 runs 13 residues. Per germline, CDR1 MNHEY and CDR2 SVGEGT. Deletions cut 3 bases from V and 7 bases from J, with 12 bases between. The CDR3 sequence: CASSYSGLSGYTF. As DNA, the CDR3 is TGTGCCAGCAGTTATTCAGGGCTGAGTGGCTACACCTTC.

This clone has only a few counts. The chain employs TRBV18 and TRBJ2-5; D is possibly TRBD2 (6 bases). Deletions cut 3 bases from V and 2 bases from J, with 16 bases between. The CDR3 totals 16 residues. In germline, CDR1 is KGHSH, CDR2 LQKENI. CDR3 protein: CASSPRGARGQETQYF. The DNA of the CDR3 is TGTGCCAGCTCACCCCGAGGGGCCCGGGGGCAAGAGACCCAGTACTTC.

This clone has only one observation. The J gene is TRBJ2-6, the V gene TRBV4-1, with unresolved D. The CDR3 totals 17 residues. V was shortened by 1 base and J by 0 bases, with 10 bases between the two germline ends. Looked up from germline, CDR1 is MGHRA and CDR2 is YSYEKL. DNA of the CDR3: TGCGCCAGCAGCCAAGGTCGCGTCCTCTCTGGGGCCAACGTCCTGACTTTC. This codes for CASSQGRVLSGANVLTF.

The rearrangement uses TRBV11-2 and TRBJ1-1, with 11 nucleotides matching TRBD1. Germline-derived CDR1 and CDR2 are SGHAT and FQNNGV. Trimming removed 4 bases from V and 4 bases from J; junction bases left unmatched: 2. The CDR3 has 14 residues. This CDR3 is CASSYGTGGTEAFF. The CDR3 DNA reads TGTGCCAGCAGCTACGGGACAGGGGGCACTGAAGCTTTCTTT.

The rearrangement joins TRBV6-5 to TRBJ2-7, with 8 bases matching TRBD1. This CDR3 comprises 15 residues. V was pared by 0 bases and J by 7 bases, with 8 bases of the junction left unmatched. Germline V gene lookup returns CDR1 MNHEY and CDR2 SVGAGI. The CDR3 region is CASSYSVDRAGEQYF. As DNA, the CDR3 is TGTGCCAGCAGTTACTCCGTGGACAGGGCAGGGGAGCAGTACTTC.

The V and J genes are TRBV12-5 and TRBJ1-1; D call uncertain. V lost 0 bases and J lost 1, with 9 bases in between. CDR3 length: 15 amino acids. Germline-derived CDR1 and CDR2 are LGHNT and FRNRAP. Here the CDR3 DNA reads TGTGCTAGTGGTTTGGTACTCACTTCGAACACTGAAGCTTTCTTT. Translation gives CASGLVLTSNTEAFF.

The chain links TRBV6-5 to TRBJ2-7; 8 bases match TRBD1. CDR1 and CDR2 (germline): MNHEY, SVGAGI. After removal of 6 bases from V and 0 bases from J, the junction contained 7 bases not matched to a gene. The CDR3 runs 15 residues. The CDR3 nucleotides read TGTGCCAGCAGGAGGACAGGGCTTGACTCCTACGAGCAGTACTTC. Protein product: CASRRTGLDSYEQYF.

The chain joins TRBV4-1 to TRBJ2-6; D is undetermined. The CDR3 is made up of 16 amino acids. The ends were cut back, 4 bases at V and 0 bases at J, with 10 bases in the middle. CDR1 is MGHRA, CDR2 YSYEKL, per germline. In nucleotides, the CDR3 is TGCGCCAGCAGCCCACAATCCAACTCTGGGGCCAACGTCCTGACTTTC. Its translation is CASSPQSNSGANVLTF.

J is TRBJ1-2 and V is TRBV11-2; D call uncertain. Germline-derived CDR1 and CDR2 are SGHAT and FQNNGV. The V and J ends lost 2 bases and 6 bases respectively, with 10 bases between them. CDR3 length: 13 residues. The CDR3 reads CASSLSAVNGYTF. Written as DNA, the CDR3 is TGTGCCAGCAGCTTATCAGCGGTGAATGGCTACACCTTC.

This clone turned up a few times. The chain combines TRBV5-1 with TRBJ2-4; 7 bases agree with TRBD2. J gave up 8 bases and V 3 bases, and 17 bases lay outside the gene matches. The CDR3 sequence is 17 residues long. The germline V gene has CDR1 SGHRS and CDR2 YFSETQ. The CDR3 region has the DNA TGCGCCAGCAGCTATGGTCTTGGGGAGGGTAGGGAAGACATTCAGTACTTC. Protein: CASSYGLGEGREDIQYF.

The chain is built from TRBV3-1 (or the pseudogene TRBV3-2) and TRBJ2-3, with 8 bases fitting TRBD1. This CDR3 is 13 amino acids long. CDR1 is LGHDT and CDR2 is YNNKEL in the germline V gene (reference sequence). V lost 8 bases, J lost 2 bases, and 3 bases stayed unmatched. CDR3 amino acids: CASHRGNTDTQYF. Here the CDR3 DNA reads TGTGCCAGCCACAGGGGGAACACAGATACGCAGTATTTT.